This entry features one T cell receptor beta chain sequence. No antigen is known for it. This specimen comes from a study of T cell responses to AZD1222 COVID-19 vaccine. Sequenced by immunoSEQ multiplex PCR; TCRdb stores in-frame clones only, minus some. Here the sample spans around 130,000 clones, about 94% being singletons. Study-level results: At 160-218 and 743-854, vaccine-associated CD4 TCRs were dominant, and they spanned spike.

From germline, CDR1 is SGDLS and CDR2 YYNGEE. The CDR3 is 14 residues long. V dropped 3 bases and J dropped 5 bases, with 13 bases sitting between them. The TCR sequence derives from an adult in good health. J is TRBJ2-3 and V is TRBV9; D may match TRBD1 or TRBD2 (5 bases each). The specimen comprised peripheral blood, sampled on day 0 of AZD1222 vaccination. The CDR3 loop reads CASSEGFGGDTQYF. In nucleotides, the CDR3 is TGTGCCAGCAGCGAGGGGTTTGGGGGAGATACGCAGTATTTT.